The source of this T cell receptor (beta chain) is a study of OX40 agonist ivuxolimab in advanced cancers. Researchers took blood at baseline, on cycle 4 day 1, and on cycle 7 day 1. The length of the CDR3 is 16 residues. Looked up from germline, CDR1 is MNHEY and CDR2 is SVGAGI. Trimming left V 0 bases short and J 4 bases short, with 15 bases between. Profiled with immunoSEQ multiplex PCR; TCRdb holds only in-frame clones, not every one. The sample carries some 37,000 clones, 80% to 90% recorded once. The chain has TRBV6-5 and TRBJ1-1; D is uncertain. The sample here was CD4+ or CD8+ T cells sorted from blood, taken in a trial of the OX40 agonist ivuxolimab. This TCR derives from an adult with an advanced solid tumor such as melanoma, head and neck, liver or kidney cancer. CDR3 DNA sequence: TGTGCCAGCAGTTACTCGAATCCGGGGTATTCCACTGAAGCTTTCTTT. This codes for CASSYSNPGYSTEAFF.